The clone carrying this T cell receptor beta chain has only a few counts. The target antigen is unknown. The record originates from a study of cytomegalovirus exposure and HLA in healthy donors. The wider study: Unique TCRs numbering 75 million to 95 million, obtained from HLA-typed donors, made up an early data release. Study-level results: The study recorded 150 to 200 TCR beta chains that were cytomegalovirus-associated.

The primer mix had 60 Vbeta and 13 Jbeta primers. The repertoire was sequenced with immunoSEQ multiplex PCR; TCRdb's copy has only in-frame clones and lacks some. This table has more than 85,000 clones, about 12% appearing once. Germline V gene lookup returns CDR1 SGHDN and CDR2 FVKESK. The V and J ends lost 5 bases and 6 bases respectively, with 11 bases between them. This CDR3 contains 12 residues. Healthy bone marrow donors formed the donor group. The TCR originated in a man between 40 and 49 years old in good health and CMV-seropositive. The sequenced sample consisted of PBMCs. The chain combines TRBV14 with TRBJ2-7; maybe TRBD2 (6 bases). Here the CDR3 reads CASSLMGGEQYF. The CDR3 nucleotides read TGTGCCAGCAGCTTAATGGGGGGCGAGCAGTACTTC.